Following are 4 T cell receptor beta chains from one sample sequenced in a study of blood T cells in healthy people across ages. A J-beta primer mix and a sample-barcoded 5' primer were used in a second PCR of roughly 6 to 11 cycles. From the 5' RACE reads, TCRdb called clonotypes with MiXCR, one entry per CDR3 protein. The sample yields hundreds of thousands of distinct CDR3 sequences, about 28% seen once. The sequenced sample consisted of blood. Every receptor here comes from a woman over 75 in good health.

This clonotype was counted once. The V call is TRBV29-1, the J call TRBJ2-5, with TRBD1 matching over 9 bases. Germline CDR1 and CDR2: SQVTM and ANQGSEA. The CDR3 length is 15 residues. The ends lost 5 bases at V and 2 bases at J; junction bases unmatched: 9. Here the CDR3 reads CSVLLGTGRQETQYF. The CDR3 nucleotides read TGCAGCGTTCTCCTCGGGACAGGGAGGCAAGAGACCCAGTACTTC. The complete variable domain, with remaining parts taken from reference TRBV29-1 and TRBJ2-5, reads SAVISQKPSRDICQRGTSLTIQCQVDSQVTMMFWYRQQPGQSLTLIATANQGSEATYESGFVIDKFPISRPNLTFSTLTVSNMSPEDSSIYLCSVLLGTGRQETQYFGPGTRLLVL.

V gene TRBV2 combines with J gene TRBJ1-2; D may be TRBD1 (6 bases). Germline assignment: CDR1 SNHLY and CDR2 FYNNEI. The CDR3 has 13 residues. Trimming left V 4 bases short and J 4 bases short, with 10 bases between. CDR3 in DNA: TGTGCCAGCAGTGGGGGGCCCTCCTATGGCTACACCTTC. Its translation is CASSGGPSYGYTF.

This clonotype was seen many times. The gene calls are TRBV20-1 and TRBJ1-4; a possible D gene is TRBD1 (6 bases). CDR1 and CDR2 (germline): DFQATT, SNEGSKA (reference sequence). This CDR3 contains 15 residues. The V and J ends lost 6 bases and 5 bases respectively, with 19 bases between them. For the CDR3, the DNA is TGCAGTGCCCAAAACCCGGGACAAATAAATGAAAAACTGTTTTTT. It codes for CSAQNPGQINEKLFF.

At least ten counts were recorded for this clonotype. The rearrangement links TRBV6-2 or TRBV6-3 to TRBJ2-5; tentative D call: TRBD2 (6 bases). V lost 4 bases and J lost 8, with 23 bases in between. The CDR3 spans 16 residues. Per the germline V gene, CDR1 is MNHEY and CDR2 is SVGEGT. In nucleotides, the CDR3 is TGTGCCAGCAGTTCTCCCGCATCTAGCGTCCTCGTCACCCAGTACTTC. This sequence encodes CASSSPASSVLVTQYF.